Listed below are T cell receptor beta chains from one sample, sequenced in a study of T cell changes during pregnancy in multiple sclerosis. Generated by immunoSEQ multiplex PCR, the TCRdb table keeps only in-frame clones and is missing some. The sample holds over 60,000 clones; around 89% are singletons and the top ten take about 2.5%. The sequencing here drew on peripheral blood, taken in the first trimester of pregnancy. These receptor sequences come from a female donor with multiple sclerosis, enrolled in a pregnancy study. Each CDR3 is given with its conserved first and last residue. D genes are given only for firm matches. Not every row has a clone size; where given, it reads once, few, many or a size class.

j_call d_call v_call clone_size cdr3_length cdr3_aa cdr3_nt
TRBJ2-5 TRBD2 TRBV9 - 15 CASSVGGGSQETQYF TGTGCCAGCAGCGTAGGGGGGGGGTCCCAAGAGACCCAGTACTTC
TRBJ2-1 TRBD2 TRBV5-1 - 12 CASTGEGNEQFF TGCGCCAGCACCGGGGAGGGCAATGAGCAGTTCTTC
TRBJ2-7 - TRBV14 - 16 CASSRRFGQGTSEQYF TGTGCCAGCAGCCGCCGTTTTGGGCAGGGGACAAGCGAGCAGTACTTC
TRBJ2-3 - TRBV11-3 - 14 CASSLRQGTDTQYF TGTGCCAGCAGCTTAAGACAGGGCACAGATACGCAGTATTTT
TRBJ2-3 TRBD2 TRBV18 - 16 CASSSGLAGEADTQYF TGTGCCAGCTCGTCCGGACTAGCGGGAGAGGCAGATACGCAGTATTTT
TRBJ2-3 - TRBV18 - 14 CASSSGVGTDTQYF TGTGCCAGCTCCTCGGGGGTTGGCACAGATACGCAGTATTTT
TRBJ2-7 - TRBV19 - 14 CASSIGRVPYEQYF TGTGCCAGTAGTATCGGCAGGGTCCCCTACGAGCAGTACTTC
TRBJ1-1 - TRBV5-1 - 13 CASSSPIGTEAFF TGCGCCAGCAGCTCCCCAATCGGGACTGAAGCTTTCTTT
TRBJ1-2 TRBD1 TRBV6-1 once 15 CASSRTGPNSYGYTF TGTGCCAGCAGTAGGACAGGACCCAACTCCTATGGCTACACCTTC
TRBJ2-7 - TRBV27 once 16 CASSLFITGNSYEQYF TGTGCCAGCAGTTTATTCATAACAGGTAATTCCTACGAGCAGTACTTC
TRBJ1-2 - TRBV9 - 14 CASRPGKDNYGYTF TGTGCCAGCAGACCGGGGAAAGATAACTATGGCTACACCTTC
TRBJ2-7 TRBD1 TRBV7-2 - 14 CASSANRGIYEQYF TGTGCCAGCAGCGCTAACAGGGGTATCTACGAGCAGTACTTC
TRBJ2-7 - TRBV11-2 - 16 CASSLVSGQKSYEQYF TGTGCCAGCAGCTTAGTATCCGGACAGAAATCCTACGAGCAGTACTTC
TRBJ2-7 TRBD1 TRBV19 - 14 CASSAGTGHYEQYF TGTGCCAGTAGTGCCGGGACAGGACACTACGAGCAGTACTTC
TRBJ2-3 - TRBV18 - 14 CASSPTRVTDTQYF TGTGCCAGCTCACCAACCCGGGTAACAGATACGCAGTATTTT
TRBJ2-7 - TRBV6-5 few 13 CASSYSRGWEQYF TGTGCCAGCAGTTACTCTCGGGGGTGGGAGCAGTACTTC
TRBJ1-1 - TRBV11-2 - 11 CASPSGVEAFF TGTGCCAGTCCCAGCGGGGTTGAAGCTTTCTTT
TRBJ1-1 - TRBV19 - 13 CASSIEGRTEAFF TGTGCCAGTAGTATAGAGGGCAGGACTGAAGCTTTCTTT
TRBJ2-1 TRBD1 TRBV18 once 13 CASSQGQNWEKFF TGTGCCAGCTCACAGGGACAGAACTGGGAGAAGTTCTTC
TRBJ1-2 TRBD1 TRBV6-1 once 15 CASTGQGMDNYGYTF TGTGCCAGTACGGGACAGGGGATGGATAACTATGGCTACACCTTC
TRBJ1-2 - TRBV7-2 - 14 CASSLGGHLVGYTF TGTGCCAGCAGCTTAGGAGGACATCTCGTAGGCTACACCTTC
TRBJ2-5 TRBD2 TRBV30 - 17 CAWSVFRTSGPGETQYF TGTGCCTGGAGTGTCTTTCGGACTAGCGGACCCGGGGAGACCCAGTACTTC
TRBJ1-4 TRBD1 TRBV4-3 - 15 CASSQEQGGHEKLFF TGCGCCAGCAGCCAGGAACAGGGGGGGCATGAAAAACTGTTTTTT
TRBJ1-1 TRBD1 TRBV7-3 - 15 CASSVAGTANTEAFF TGTGCCAGCAGCGTGGCCGGGACAGCGAACACTGAAGCTTTCTTT
TRBJ2-3 - TRBV7-8 - 21 CASSLALTENTMPDSTDTQYF TGTGCCAGCAGCTTAGCATTGACTGAAAACACTATGCCTGATAGCACAGATACGCAGTATTTT
TRBJ2-1 - TRBV27 - 16 CASTYSTGSSYNEQFF TGTGCCAGCACATACTCTACAGGGAGCTCCTACAATGAGCAGTTCTTC
TRBJ2-3 TRBD1 TRBV6-1 - 15 CASSRGGRSTDTQYF TGTGCCAGCAGTCGAGGGGGCCGCAGCACAGATACGCAGTATTTT
TRBJ1-2 TRBD1 TRBV4-2 - 15 CASSLEGAMGYGYTF TGTGCCAGCAGCTTAGAGGGGGCAATGGGGTATGGCTACACCTTC
TRBJ2-2 TRBD2 TRBV9 - 17 CASSAPGGRKNTGELFF TGTGCCAGCAGCGCTCCGGGAGGGAGAAAAAACACCGGGGAGCTGTTTTTT
TRBJ2-7 TRBD1 TRBV5-1 - 13 CASSRGQGYEQYF TGCGCCAGCAGCCGTGGACAGGGGTACGAGCAGTACTTC
TRBJ2-1 TRBD2 TRBV5-1 once 17 CASSSKAGGEPYNEQFF TGCGCCAGCAGCTCCAAAGCGGGGGGGGAACCTTACAATGAGCAGTTCTTC
TRBJ1-5 - TRBV7-8 - 15 CASSLASHSNQPQHF TGTGCCAGCAGCTTAGCGTCCCATAGCAATCAGCCCCAGCATTTT
TRBJ2-7 TRBD2 TRBV4-2 - 18 CASSQDRSAGEMAYEQYF TGTGCCAGCAGCCAAGATCGATCAGCGGGAGAGATGGCCTACGAGCAGTACTTC
TRBJ2-5 TRBD2 TRBV23-1 - 16 CASRPLLAPNQETQYF TGCGCCAGCAGGCCTTTACTAGCGCCAAACCAAGAGACCCAGTACTTC
TRBJ1-1 TRBD1 TRBV7-6 - 16 CASSRGRQGSNTEAFF TGTGCCAGCAGCCGAGGAAGACAGGGCTCGAACACTGAAGCTTTCTTT
TRBJ1-1 - TRBV10-3 - 14 CAISESGGNTEAFF TGTGCCATCAGTGAGTCTGGCGGGAACACTGAAGCTTTCTTT
TRBJ1-3 TRBD1 TRBV7-2 once 15 CASSLDRGSGNTIYF TGTGCCAGCAGCTTAGACAGGGGAAGTGGAAACACCATATATTTT
TRBJ2-3 TRBD2 TRBV29-1 - 14 CSGRDGRGTDTQYF TGCAGCGGTCGAGACGGGAGGGGCACAGATACGCAGTATTTT
TRBJ1-1 TRBD1 TRBV27 - 13 CASSSDRATEAFF TGTGCCAGCAGTTCCGACAGGGCCACTGAAGCTTTCTTT
TRBJ2-7 - TRBV18 - 15 CASSPREQATYEQYF TGTGCCAGCTCACCACGTGAACAGGCGACCTACGAGCAGTACTTC
TRBJ1-1 - TRBV5-4 - 13 CASSLGTGGVAFF TGTGCCAGCAGCTTGGGGACCGGGGGGGTAGCTTTCTTT
TRBJ2-7 - TRBV7-8 - 14 CASPPGGTLYEQYF TGTGCCAGCCCACCCGGGGGTACCCTCTACGAGCAGTACTTC
TRBJ2-1 - TRBV5-1 - 12 CASSLSLNEQFF TGCGCCAGCAGCTTGTCCCTGAATGAGCAGTTCTTC